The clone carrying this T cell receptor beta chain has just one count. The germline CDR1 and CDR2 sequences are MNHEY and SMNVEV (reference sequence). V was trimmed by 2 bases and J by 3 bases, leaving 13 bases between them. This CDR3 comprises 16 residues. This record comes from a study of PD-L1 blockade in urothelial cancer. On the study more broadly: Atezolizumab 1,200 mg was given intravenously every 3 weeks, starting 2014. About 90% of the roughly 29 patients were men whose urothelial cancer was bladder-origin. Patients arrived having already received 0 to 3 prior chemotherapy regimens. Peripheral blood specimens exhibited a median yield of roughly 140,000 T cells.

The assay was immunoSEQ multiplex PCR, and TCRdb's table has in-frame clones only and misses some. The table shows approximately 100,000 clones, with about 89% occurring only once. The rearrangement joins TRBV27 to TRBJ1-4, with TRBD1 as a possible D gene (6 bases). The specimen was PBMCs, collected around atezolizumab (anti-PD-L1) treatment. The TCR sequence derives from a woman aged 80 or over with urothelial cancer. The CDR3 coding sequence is TGTGCCAGCAGTTTAAAATCAGGGGCGTCTAATGAAAAACTGTTTTTT. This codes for CASSLKSGASNEKLFF.